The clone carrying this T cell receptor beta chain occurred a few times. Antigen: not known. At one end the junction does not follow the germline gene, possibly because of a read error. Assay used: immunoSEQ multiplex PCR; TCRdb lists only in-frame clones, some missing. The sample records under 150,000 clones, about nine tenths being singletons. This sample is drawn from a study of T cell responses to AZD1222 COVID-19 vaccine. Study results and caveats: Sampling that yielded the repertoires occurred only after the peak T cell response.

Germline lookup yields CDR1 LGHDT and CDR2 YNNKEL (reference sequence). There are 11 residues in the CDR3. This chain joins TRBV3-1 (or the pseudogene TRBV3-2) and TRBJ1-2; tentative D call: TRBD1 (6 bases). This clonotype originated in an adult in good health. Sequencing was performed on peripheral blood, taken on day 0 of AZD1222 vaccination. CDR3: CASSPGRGLLF. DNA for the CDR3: TGTGCCAGCAGCCCCGGTCGGGGGCTTCTTTTC.